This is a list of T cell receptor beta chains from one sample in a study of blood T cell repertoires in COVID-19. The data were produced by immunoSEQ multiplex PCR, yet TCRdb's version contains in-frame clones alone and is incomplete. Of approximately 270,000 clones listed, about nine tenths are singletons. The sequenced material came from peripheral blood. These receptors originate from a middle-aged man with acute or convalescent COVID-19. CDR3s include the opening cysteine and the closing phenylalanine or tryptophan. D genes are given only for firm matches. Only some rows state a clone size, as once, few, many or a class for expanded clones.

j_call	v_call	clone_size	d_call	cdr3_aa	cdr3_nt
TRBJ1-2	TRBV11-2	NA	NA	CASSLESVSRGGYTF	TGTGCCAGCAGCTTAGAGAGTGTTTCGCGGGGAGGCTACACCTTC
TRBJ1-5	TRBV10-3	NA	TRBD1	CAISGGQANQPQHF	TGTGCCATCAGTGGGGGACAGGCTAATCAGCCCCAGCATTTT
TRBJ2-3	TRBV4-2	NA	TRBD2	CASSQDSSGGRVDTQYF	TGTGCCAGCAGCCAAGACTCTAGCGGGGGCCGGGTAGATACGCAGTATTTT
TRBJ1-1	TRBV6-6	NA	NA	CASDRGSEAFF	TGTGCCAGCGATAGGGGATCTGAAGCTTTCTTT
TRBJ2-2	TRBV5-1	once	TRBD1	CASSGAIPGQSNTGELFF	TGCGCCAGCAGCGGAGCGATTCCGGGACAGTCGAACACCGGGGAGCTGTTTTTT
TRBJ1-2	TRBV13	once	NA	CASSQARVLNMDYTF	TGTGCCAGCAGCCAGGCGAGGGTATTAAATATGGACTACACCTTC
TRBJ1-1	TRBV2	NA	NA	CASRWDTKSEAFF	TGTGCCAGCAGATGGGACACCAAGTCTGAAGCTTTCTTT
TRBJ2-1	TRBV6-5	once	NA	CASREFSNEQFF	TGTGCCAGCAGAGAGTTCTCCAATGAGCAGTTCTTC
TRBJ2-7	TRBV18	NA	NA	CASSPNPPVRISYEQYF	TGTGCCAGCTCACCCAACCCTCCGGTGCGGATCTCCTACGAGCAGTACTTC
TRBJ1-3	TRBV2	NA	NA	CASSENAGISGNTIYF	TGTGCCAGCAGTGAAAATGCAGGGATCAGTGGAAACACCATATATTTT
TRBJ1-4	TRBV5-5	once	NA	CASSLSSGGVPEKLFF	TGTGCCAGCAGTTTGAGTTCGGGGGGCGTACCTGAAAAACTGTTTTTT
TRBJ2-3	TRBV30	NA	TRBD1	CAWTPGQGIPDTQYF	TGTGCCTGGACCCCGGGACAGGGGATTCCAGATACGCAGTATTTT
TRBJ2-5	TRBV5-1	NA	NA	CASSGGLTVQETQYF	TGCGCCAGCAGTGGAGGCCTGACGGTGCAAGAGACCCAGTACTTC
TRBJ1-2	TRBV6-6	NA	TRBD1	CASSSRQGGIRGYTF	TGTGCCAGCAGTTCAAGACAGGGCGGGATACGCGGCTACACCTTC
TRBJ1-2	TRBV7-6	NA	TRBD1	CASSLAPHAPRQGSGGYTF	TGTGCCAGCAGCTTAGCCCCTCACGCCCCACGACAGGGTTCCGGTGGCTACACCTTC
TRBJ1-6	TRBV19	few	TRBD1	CASSPTGVKSYNSPLHF	TGTGCCAGTAGCCCTACAGGGGTGAAGTCCTATAATTCACCCCTCCACTTT
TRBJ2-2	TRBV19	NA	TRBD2	CASSRSGGSGTGELFF	TGTGCCAGTAGTAGAAGCGGGGGGTCGGGCACCGGGGAGCTGTTTTTT
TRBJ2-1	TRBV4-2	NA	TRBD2	CASSPLGAGSYNEQFF	TGTGCCAGCAGCCCTTTGGGAGCGGGGTCCTACAATGAGCAGTTCTTC
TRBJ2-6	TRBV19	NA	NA	CASNRWDNPEGGANVLTF	TGTGCCAGTAACCGATGGGACAATCCGGAAGGTGGGGCCAACGTCCTGACTTTC
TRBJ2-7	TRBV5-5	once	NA	CASSLPYGTYEQYF	TGTGCCAGCAGCTTACCTTACGGTACCTACGAGCAGTACTTC
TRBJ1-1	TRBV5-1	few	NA	CASSLEGANTEAFF	TGCGCCAGCAGCTTGGAAGGGGCCAACACTGAAGCTTTCTTT
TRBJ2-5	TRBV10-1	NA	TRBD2	CASSLGTSGGQETQYF	TGCGCCAGCAGTCTCGGGACTAGCGGGGGACAAGAGACCCAGTACTTC
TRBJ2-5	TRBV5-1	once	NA	CASSLVEETQYF	TGCGCCAGCAGCTTGGTAGAGGAGACCCAGTACTTC
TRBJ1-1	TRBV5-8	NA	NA	CAVARGTVMNTEAFF	TGTGCCGTCGCCAGGGGAACAGTAATGAACACTGAAGCTTTCTTT
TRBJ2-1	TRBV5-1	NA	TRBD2	CASSHALAGIPDEQFF	TGCGCCAGCAGCCACGCCCTAGCGGGGATCCCAGATGAGCAGTTCTTC
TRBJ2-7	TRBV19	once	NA	CASSIDPINYDEQYF	TGTGCCAGTAGTATAGATCCGATAAACTACGACGAGCAGTACTTC
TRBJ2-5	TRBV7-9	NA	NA	CASSSRDNQETQYF	TGTGCCAGCAGCTCTCGGGACAACCAAGAGACCCAGTACTTC
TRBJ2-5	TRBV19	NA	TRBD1	CASSIRTGPETQYF	TGTGCCAGTAGTATACGGACAGGCCCAGAGACCCAGTACTTC
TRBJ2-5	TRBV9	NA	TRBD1	CASSVEGTGVETQYF	TGTGCCAGCAGCGTAGAGGGAACAGGGGTAGAGACCCAGTACTTC
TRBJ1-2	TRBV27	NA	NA	CASSARGYGYTF	TGTGCCAGCAGTGCCCGCGGATATGGCTACACCTTC
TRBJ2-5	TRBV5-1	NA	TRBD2	CASSLVPAGGETQYF	TGCGCCAGCAGCTTGGTGCCTGCGGGGGGTGAGACCCAGTACTTC
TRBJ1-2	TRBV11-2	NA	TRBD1	CASREGQPGGYGYTF	TGTGCCAGCAGAGAGGGACAGCCGGGCGGCTATGGCTACACCTTC
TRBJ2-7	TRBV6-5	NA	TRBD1	CASSLTGTGETYEQYF	TGTGCCAGCAGTTTGACCGGGACAGGAGAGACCTACGAGCAGTACTTC
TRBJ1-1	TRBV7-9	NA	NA	CASGGRANTEAFF	TGTGCCAGCGGGGGCAGGGCGAACACTGAAGCTTTCTTT
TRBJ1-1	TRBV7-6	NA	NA	CASSSGHTNTEAFF	TGTGCCAGCAGCTCGGGACACACGAACACTGAAGCTTTCTTT
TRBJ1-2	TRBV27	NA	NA	CASSGYRFRGYTF	TGTGCCAGCAGTGGATACAGGTTTAGGGGCTACACCTTC
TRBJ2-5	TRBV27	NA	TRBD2	CASRSSGGLAETQYF	TGTGCCAGCAGGAGTAGCGGGGGACTTGCGGAGACCCAGTACTTC
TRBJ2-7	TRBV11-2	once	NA	CASSYGLYEQYF	TGTGCCAGCAGCTATGGACTCTACGAGCAGTACTTC
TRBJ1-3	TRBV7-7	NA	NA	CASSLDSRSGNTIYF	TGTGCTAGCAGCTTAGACTCGCGGTCCGGAAACACCATATATTTT
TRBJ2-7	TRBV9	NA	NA	CASSVGWGETYEQYF	TGTGCCAGCAGCGTAGGGTGGGGGGAGACCTACGAGCAGTACTTC
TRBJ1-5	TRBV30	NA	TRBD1	CAWSTGQYANQPQHF	TGTGCCTGGAGTACGGGACAGTACGCAAATCAGCCCCAGCATTTT
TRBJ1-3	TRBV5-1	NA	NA	CASSEQGAGNTIYF	TGCGCCAGCAGCGAACAGGGTGCTGGAAACACCATATATTTT
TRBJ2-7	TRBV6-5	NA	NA	CASSRRGLSYEQYF	TGTGCCAGCAGTCGCAGGGGTCTCTCCTACGAGCAGTACTTC
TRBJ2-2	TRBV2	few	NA	CASSEGSVTGTGATGELFF	TGTGCCAGCAGTGAAGGTTCTGTTACAGGGACGGGCGCCACCGGGGAGCTGTTTTTT
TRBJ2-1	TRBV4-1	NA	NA	CASSQEADNEQFF	TGCGCCAGCAGCCAAGAAGCGGACAATGAGCAGTTCTTC
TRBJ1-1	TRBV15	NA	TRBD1	CATSKGTVGGTEAFF	TGTGCCACCAGCAAAGGGACAGTCGGTGGCACTGAAGCTTTCTTT
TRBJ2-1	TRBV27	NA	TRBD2	CASTRASGGAWNEQFF	TGTGCCAGCACGAGGGCTAGCGGGGGGGCCTGGAATGAGCAGTTCTTC
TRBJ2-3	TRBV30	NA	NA	CAWNNRGGATDTQYF	TGTGCCTGGAATAATCGAGGCGGGGCCACAGATACGCAGTATTTT
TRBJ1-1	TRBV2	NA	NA	CASSVGVNTEAFF	TGTGCCAGCAGTGTAGGAGTTAACACTGAAGCTTTCTTT
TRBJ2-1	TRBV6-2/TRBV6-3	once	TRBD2	CASSKLAGGYNEQFF	TGTGCCAGCAGCAAACTAGCGGGGGGGTACAATGAGCAGTTCTTC
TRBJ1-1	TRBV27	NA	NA	CASRTQGLNTEAFF	TGTGCCAGCAGGACACAGGGTCTGAACACTGAAGCTTTCTTT
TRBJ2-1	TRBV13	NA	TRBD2	CASSSAGATYNEQFF	TGTGCCAGCAGCTCAGCGGGGGCCACCTACAATGAGCAGTTCTTC
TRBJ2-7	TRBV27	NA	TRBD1	CASGGQGPYEQYF	TGTGCCAGCGGAGGACAGGGGCCCTACGAGCAGTACTTC
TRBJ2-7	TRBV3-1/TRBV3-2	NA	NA	CASSPRGGGYEQYF	TGTGCCAGCAGCCCGCGAGGGGGTGGCTACGAGCAGTACTTC
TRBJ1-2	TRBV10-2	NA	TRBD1	CASSESSGTAVSPF	TGCGCCAGCAGTGAGTCTTCCGGGACAGCCGTCTCTCCCTTC